This is a list of T cell receptor beta chains from one sample in a study of early T cells in non-severe SARS-CoV-2 infection. TCRdb fed the 5' RACE reads into MiXCR, producing one record per CDR3 protein. Of around 61,000 distinct CDR3 sequences in the sample, approximately 16% were seen once. This specimen consisted of whole blood, obtained at baseline. The receptors shown here come from an adult who was a healthcare worker with PCR-confirmed SARS-CoV-2 infection or an uninfected control (not recorded which). Both conserved end residues are part of each CDR3. D genes are given only for firm matches.

D	J	V	length	CDR3
NA	TRBJ2-7	TRBV10-3	12	CAAGSVWDEQYF
NA	TRBJ1-5	TRBV12-5	14	CASGLWGINQPQHF
NA	TRBJ2-5	TRBV18	13	CASSPQSRETQYF
TRBD2	TRBJ2-5	TRBV13	15	CASGTSSGSWETQYF
NA	TRBJ2-7	TRBV6-5	15	CASSYLRTKPYEQYF
TRBD2	TRBJ2-3	TRBV5-5	15	CASSPGGAEFGTQYF
NA	TRBJ1-4	TRBV30	12	CATDVRDEKLFF
NA	TRBJ2-1	TRBV13	17	CASSPQGWGSSYNEQFF
NA	TRBJ2-5	TRBV29-1	12	CSVQGGYETQYF
TRBD1	TRBJ1-5	TRBV6-6	19	CASSYGQGARRDSNQPQHF
NA	TRBJ1-6	TRBV30	18	CAWSEIGTASSYNSPLHF
TRBD2	TRBJ2-5	TRBV6-5	14	CASSYAGGEGTQYF
TRBD1	TRBJ1-5	TRBV28	17	CASSLLRGLTSNQPQHF
TRBD2	TRBJ2-1	TRBV6-5	18	CASSYRRLAGGLYNEQFF
NA	TRBJ2-1	TRBV9	17	CASSVAVGAGRNNEQFF
NA	TRBJ1-2	TRBV7-8	13	CASSLVDAYGYTF
NA	TRBJ1-5	TRBV12-3/TRBV12-4	13	CASSSPGPWPQHF
NA	TRBJ2-3	TRBV5-1	13	CASSSRVADTQYF
TRBD1	TRBJ2-5	TRBV20-1	15	CSAYWATGREETQYF
NA	TRBJ2-2	TRBV7-9	13	CASSSRVSGELFF
TRBD2	TRBJ2-6	TRBV4-1	17	CASSQGLAYSGANVLTF
NA	TRBJ2-3	TRBV24-1	14	CATSASGAGDTQYF
NA	TRBJ2-3	TRBV29-1	14	CSVRSGTSTDTQYF
NA	TRBJ2-2	TRBV7-9	16	CASSSDRGARPGELFF
TRBD2	TRBJ2-3	TRBV28	19	CASSLVFSGLAGELHTQYF
TRBD1	TRBJ2-3	TRBV28	14	CASSRTGGEDTQYF
NA	TRBJ2-3	TRBV10-3	15	CAIKPGPLSTDTQYF
NA	TRBJ2-4	TRBV10-3	13	CAISESNRDIQYF
NA	TRBJ1-1	TRBV4-1	15	CASSGVAGLNTEAFF
NA	TRBJ2-5	TRBV7-3	15	CASSLGRATRETQYF
NA	TRBJ2-7	TRBV12-3/TRBV12-4	12	CASSFSRDEQYF
NA	TRBJ2-7	TRBV6-6	14	CASSYGRGSYEQYF
NA	TRBJ1-1	TRBV5-1	17	CASSLAQAQRNPDEAFF
NA	TRBJ2-3	TRBV6-5	10	CASGTDTQYF
TRBD1	TRBJ1-6	TRBV18	16	CASSLDRDREDSPLHF
TRBD1	TRBJ1-6	TRBV6-6	14	CASAGGSYNSPLHF
NA	TRBJ2-7	TRBV20-1	12	CSAKLNPYEQYF
NA	TRBJ1-2	TRBV2	14	CASSEWRQGDGYTF
NA	TRBJ2-1	TRBV9	16	CASSDRRRSSYNEQFF
NA	TRBJ2-7	TRBV4-1	14	CASSQDRDGFGQYF
NA	TRBJ2-1	TRBV11-3	15	CASSLVAGAYNEQFF
TRBD2	TRBJ2-7	TRBV4-2	16	CASSQAAGTSRSEQYF
TRBD1	TRBJ2-7	TRBV20-1	13	CSASRQGRYEQYF
NA	TRBJ2-2	TRBV7-9	14	CASDAPTRTGELFF
TRBD2	TRBJ2-1	TRBV12-3/TRBV12-4	17	CASSFSPGLAGRYEQFF
NA	TRBJ2-1	TRBV7-8	17	CASSLEGGAVSYNEQFF
NA	TRBJ1-1	TRBV7-9	13	CASSLSLNTEAFF
TRBD1	TRBJ1-1	TRBV3-1	15	CASTSGGGGGTEAFF
NA	TRBJ2-1	TRBV7-9	14	CASSPGNSWNEQFF
TRBD1	TRBJ1-2	TRBV11-2	18	CASSSLRDRPLTNYGYTF
TRBD2	TRBJ2-5	TRBV2	15	CASRASGSRQETQYF
NA	TRBJ2-1	TRBV10-2	12	CASSDLIAEEFF
NA	TRBJ2-1	TRBV20-1	14	CSARGRARQSEQFF